The TCR beta chain under discussion was sequenced for a study of PD-L1 blockade in urothelial cancer. Study overall: Median T cell yield from blood was over 130,000.

Synthetic spike-ins, TCR analog templates, were added into each PCR. The assay was immunoSEQ multiplex PCR, and TCRdb's table has in-frame clones only and misses some. This table holds about 52,000 clones, 77% found once. The CDR3 has 14 amino acids. From germline, CDR1 is MNHNS and CDR2 SASEGT. V trimming: 7 bases; J trimming: 6 bases; junction bases outside the gene matches: 8. The receptor's source is a man in his sixties or seventies with urothelial cancer. This chain connects TRBV6-1 to TRBJ2-2, with 7 bases that match TRBD1. The sequencing used PBMCs, collected around atezolizumab (anti-PD-L1) treatment. The CDR3, as DNA: TGTGCCAGCATCAGGGACAGCTATGCCGGGGAGCTGTTTTTT. Encoded protein: CASIRDSYAGELFF.